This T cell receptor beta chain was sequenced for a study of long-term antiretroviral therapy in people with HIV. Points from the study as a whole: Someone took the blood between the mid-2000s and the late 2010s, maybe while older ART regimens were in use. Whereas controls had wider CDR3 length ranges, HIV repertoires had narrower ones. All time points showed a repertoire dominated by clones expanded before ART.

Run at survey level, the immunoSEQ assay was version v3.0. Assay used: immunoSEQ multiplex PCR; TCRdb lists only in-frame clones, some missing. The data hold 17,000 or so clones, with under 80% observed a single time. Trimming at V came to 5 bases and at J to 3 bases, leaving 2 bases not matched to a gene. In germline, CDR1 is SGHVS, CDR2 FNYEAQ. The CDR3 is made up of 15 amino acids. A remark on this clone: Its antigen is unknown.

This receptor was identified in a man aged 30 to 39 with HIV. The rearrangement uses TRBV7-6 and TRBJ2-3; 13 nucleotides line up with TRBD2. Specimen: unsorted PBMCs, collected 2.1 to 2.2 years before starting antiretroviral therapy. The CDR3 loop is CASSLTSGGTDTQYF. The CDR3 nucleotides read TGTGCCAGCAGCCTGACTAGCGGGGGGACAGATACGCAGTATTTT.